This T cell receptor beta chain was sequenced during a study of glioma-infiltrating T cells after dendritic cell vaccination. Study details: Monocyte-derived dendritic cells, cultured approximately 7 days with IL-4 and GM-CSF, were pulsed with autologous tumor lysate.

CDR1 and CDR2 from the germline V gene are KGHSH and LQKENI. The CDR3 is 16 amino acids. Trimming left V 3 bases short and J 0 bases short, with 13 bases between. General observations from the study: Higher TCR clonality did not directly relate to longer survival.

This clone was detected only a few times. The antigen is not known. Clones were sequenced by immunoSEQ multiplex PCR, and TCRdb holds only the in-frame ones, with some missing. This table holds almost 65,000 clones, approximately 78% found once. The chain uses TRBV18 and TRBJ2-3; TRBD2 is a possible D gene (5 bases). The specimen was blood, collected before dendritic cell vaccination. This receptor was identified in a human donor with glioblastoma. CDR3 DNA sequence: TGTGCCAGCTCACCGATGAATCCGGGAAGCACAGATACGCAGTATTTT. It translates to CASSPMNPGSTDTQYF.